Presented here are 20 T cell receptor beta chains from one specimen sequenced in a study of T cell responses to AZD1222 COVID-19 vaccine. Produced via immunoSEQ multiplex PCR; TCRdb's table is partial and in-frame only. The table lists some 150,000 clones, about 82% of them singletons. Sequencing used peripheral blood, obtained 28 days after the second dose of the MenACWY control vaccine. The receptor source for this set is an adult who received the MenACWY meningococcal vaccine as a control.

This clone showed up just once. The chain joins TRBV27 to TRBJ2-1; the D gene is possibly TRBD2 (7 bases). The ends were cut back, 6 bases at V and 5 bases at J, with 17 bases in the middle. Per germline, CDR1 MNHEY and CDR2 SMNVEV (reference sequence). This CDR3 spans 15 amino acids. DNA of the CDR3: TGTGCCAGCAGCACACTGGGGGGGCCCAACAATGAGCAGTTCTTC. It is translated as CASSTLGGPNNEQFF.

The V and J genes are TRBV19 and TRBJ1-1; D call uncertain. The germline V gene encodes CDR1 LNHDA and CDR2 SQIVND (reference sequence). CDR3 length: 13 residues. Trimming removed 3 bases from V and 7 bases from J, with 12 bases in between. The CDR3 coding sequence is TGTGCCAGTAGTATCCGCGCCCGGCGTGAAGCTTTCTTT. Translated, it gives CASSIRARREAFF.

This clone appeared a single time. This chain links TRBV19 with TRBJ2-2; D call uncertain. The CDR3 has 14 residues. Germline lookup yields CDR1 LNHDA and CDR2 SQIVND (reference sequence). Trimming removed 7 bases at V and 7 bases at J, with 16 bases between. This CDR3 reads CASTTWGRDGELFF. The DNA of the CDR3 is TGTGCCAGTACCACCTGGGGTAGGGACGGGGAGCTGTTTTTT.

The table lists this clone with a count of one. The rearrangement uses TRBV6-6 and TRBJ2-7; the D is unclear. Looked up from germline, CDR1 is MNHNY and CDR2 is SVGAGI (reference sequence). V lost 8 bases, J lost 5 bases, and 10 bases lay in between. The CDR3 has 11 residues. The CDR3 DNA follows: TGTGCCAGCTCACCTCTCGACGAGCAGTACTTC. Translation: CASSPLDEQYF.

V and J are TRBV4-2 and TRBJ1-5; maybe TRBD1 (6 bases). There are 13 residues in the CDR3. V was trimmed by 4 bases and J by 5 bases, leaving 9 bases between them. Looked up from germline, CDR1 is LGHNA and CDR2 is YNFKEQ. DNA for the CDR3: TGTGCCAGCAGCCCTAAGGGGGATCAGCCCCAGCATTTT. Amino acid sequence: CASSPKGDQPQHF.

This clone was seen just once. V usage is TRBV28 and J usage is TRBJ2-3; a possible D gene is TRBD2 (6 bases). V shed 9 bases and J shed 6 bases, with 16 bases lying between them. CDR3 length: 13 residues. Per the germline V gene, CDR1 is MDHEN and CDR2 is SYDVKM. Written as DNA, the CDR3 is TGTGCCAGTGGAGGGCAGTTCAGGGATACGCAGTATTTT. This encodes CASGGQFRDTQYF.

The rearrangement links TRBV11-1 to TRBJ2-1; 7 positions match TRBD2. Germline trimming cut 3 bases from V and 2 bases from J; bases unmatched to any gene: 4. In germline, CDR1 is SGHAT, CDR2 FQDESV (reference sequence). The CDR3 runs 15 residues. The DNA of the CDR3 is TGTGCCAGCAGCTTGGAAGGGAGGGCCTACAATGAGCAGTTCTTC. Translated: CASSLEGRAYNEQFF.

V usage is TRBV18 and J usage is TRBJ2-1; D is possibly TRBD2 (5 bases). CDR3 length equals 14 residues. Germline values: CDR1 KGHSH, CDR2 LQKENI. Trimming pared 1 base from V and 8 bases from J, leaving 12 bases between. CDR3 sequence: CASSPLLDGDEQFF. Written as DNA, the CDR3 is TGTGCCAGCTCACCACTACTAGACGGGGATGAGCAGTTCTTC.

V is TRBV7-3 and J is TRBJ2-2, with 13 bases lining up with TRBD2. This CDR3 contains 19 residues. Trimming took 7 bases from V and 6 from J; bases not matched to a gene: 17. Looked up from germline, CDR1 is SGHTA and CDR2 is FQGTGA. The DNA of the CDR3 is TGTGCCAGCACCACCCTAGGACTAGCGGGAGTTGGTGGCCCCGGGGAGCTGTTTTTT. This translates into CASTTLGLAGVGGPGELFF.

The genes are TRBV11-1 and TRBJ2-5; D is unresolved. The CDR3 is made up of 13 amino acids. The germline gives CDR1 SGHAT, CDR2 FQDESV (reference sequence). V was clipped by 3 bases and J by 1 base, with 6 bases between them. This CDR3 is CASSLHIQETQYF. CDR3 nucleotide sequence: TGTGCCAGCAGCTTGCACATCCAAGAGACCCAGTACTTC.

This chain links TRBV24-1 with TRBJ2-7, with D possibly TRBD2 on 6 matching bases. The CDR3 has 15 residues. Trimming pared 5 bases from V and 0 bases from J, leaving 13 bases between. Germline CDR1 is KGHDR and CDR2 is SFDVKD. As DNA, the CDR3 is TGTGCCACCAGTGGCCGTTCCGGGAGCTCCTACGAGCAGTACGTC. Translation: CATSGRSGSSYEQYV.

The V gene is TRBV6-5, the J gene TRBJ1-1; D gene ambiguous. The V end was cut by 0 bases, the J end by 3 bases, with 11 bases between. Germline values: CDR1 MNHEY, CDR2 SVGAGI. The CDR3 has 15 amino acids. CDR3 amino acids: CASSYSNPGDTEAFF. The DNA for the CDR3 is TGTGCCAGCAGTTACTCGAACCCCGGAGACACTGAAGCTTTCTTT.

V is TRBV19 and J is TRBJ1-1; D perhaps matches TRBD1 (5 bases). CDR1 and CDR2 from the germline V gene are LNHDA and SQIVND (reference sequence). V shed 5 bases and J shed 1 base, with 11 bases lying between them. This CDR3 is 14 amino acids long. The CDR3 sequence is CASSLVGTNTEAFF. The DNA for the CDR3 is TGTGCCAGTAGTCTGGTTGGGACGAACACTGAAGCTTTCTTT.

The chain couples TRBV9 to TRBJ2-5; possibly TRBD2 for D (6 bases). The CDR3 is made up of 11 amino acids. V was shortened by 6 bases and J by 5 bases, with 8 bases between the two germline ends. The germline V gene has CDR1 SGDLS and CDR2 YYNGEE. DNA for the CDR3: TGTGCCAGCACACGGGGGGAGACCCAGTACTTC. This translates into CASTRGETQYF.

The chain recombines TRBV7-9 with TRBJ2-6; D gene unclear. Germline V gives CDR1 SEHNR, CDR2 FQNEAQ (reference sequence). The length of the CDR3 is 12 residues. V was trimmed by 10 bases and J by 0 bases, leaving 4 bases between them. The CDR3 coding sequence is TGTGCCATCGACTCTGGGGCCAACGTCCTGACTTTC. Translation gives CAIDSGANVLTF. The whole variable domain, remainder taken from reference TRBV7-9 and TRBJ2-6, is DTGVSQNPRHKITKRGQNVTFRCDPISEHNRLYWYRQTLGQGPEFLTYFQNEAQLEKSRLLSDRFSAERPKGSFSTLEIQRTEQGDSAMYLCAIDSGANVLTFGAGSRLTVL.

This chain links TRBV5-4 with TRBJ2-3; 10 bases agree with TRBD2. The CDR3 length is 16 residues. V dropped 0 bases and J dropped 2; count of bases not matched to a gene: 3. The germline CDR1 and CDR2 sequences are SGHNT and YYREEE (reference sequence). The CDR3 coding sequence is TGTGCCAGCAGCTTGGTTAGCGGGGGGCTCACAGATACGCAGTATTTT. This translates into CASSLVSGGLTDTQYF.

V and J are TRBV11-2 and TRBJ1-6, with D perhaps TRBD1 (6 bases). The V and J ends lost 1 base and 7 bases respectively, with 11 bases between them. There are 15 residues in the CDR3. Germline values: CDR1 SGHAT, CDR2 FQNNGV. The CDR3 DNA sequence: TGTGCCAGCAGCTTAGGGTCCGGGGGCAATTCACCCCTCCACTTT. It encodes CASSLGSGGNSPLHF.

On this clone: An end of the junction differs from the germline gene, which may be a read error. V usage is TRBV2 and J usage is TRBJ1-4, with D perhaps TRBD1 (5 bases). The germline V gene encodes CDR1 SNHLY and CDR2 FYNNEI. This CDR3 has 11 residues. CDR3 residues: CASSDAGFAVF. CDR3 coding DNA: TGTGCCAGCAGTGATGCAGGGTTTGCAGTTTTT.

The chain is built from TRBV10-1 and TRBJ1-1; no firm D call. Trimming pared 5 bases from V and 5 bases from J, leaving 9 bases between. CDR1 is WNHNN and CDR2 is SYGVQD in the germline V gene (reference sequence). CDR3 length: 12 residues. CDR3 protein: CASSWGGTEAFF. As DNA, the CDR3 is TGCGCCAGCAGTTGGGGAGGGACTGAAGCTTTCTTT.

CDR3 nucleotide sequence: TGCGCCAGCAGCAGACAGCGGACCCGCACAGATACGCAGTATTTT. As protein: CASSRQRTRTDTQYF. The chain carries TRBV5-1 and TRBJ2-3; D possibly matches TRBD1 or TRBD2 (5 bases each). This CDR3 contains 15 residues. Deletions cut 4 bases from V and 1 base from J, with 13 bases between. Germline values: CDR1 SGHRS, CDR2 YFSETQ.